The clone carrying this T cell receptor beta chain is a singleton in its sample. The antigen remains unidentified. The sample is drawn from a study of T cell repertoires in cytomegalovirus infection. Between the trimmed V and J ends, which lost 7 bases and 2 bases, there was a span of 9 bases. CDR3 length equals 12 residues. Per the germline V gene, CDR1 is ENHRY and CDR2 is SYGVKD. Findings of the study overall: HLA-C-restricted TCR beta clonotypes specific for CMV led the ex vivo response. CMV carriers with the relevant HLA were identified by cumulative public TCR beta family frequency.

TCRdb analysed the reads with MiXCR anew, one entry per CDR3 protein. This table holds roughly 570,000 distinct CDR3 sequences, roughly 42% found once. The chain employs TRBV10-3 and TRBJ2-7; D unclear. The sequencing here drew on cultured PBMCs, taken from culture after CMV antigen stimulation. The sequence was obtained from a human donor in good health (CMV status not recorded). Some clones in this sample may be carry-over from other donors' samples. The CDR3 reads CAITSRPYEQYF. CDR3 DNA sequence: TGTGCCATCACCTCAAGACCCTACGAGCAGTACTTC.